This TCR beta chain was identified in a study of regulatory T cells in long-lasting Graves disease. Time point denoted: newly diagnosed GD, antithyroid drugs for less than 3 months. Scientists built the TCR library using RNA that was extracted from PBMCs. From an endocrinology department in Xi'an, China, came the patients. Arm-PCR with iRepertoire HTBI primers amplified the CDR3 regions for these TCR beta libraries. TCRdb called the multiplex PCR reads again in MiXCR, with one record for every CDR3 protein. In the table there are 500,000 to 700,000 distinct CDR3 sequences, roughly 15% of which are singletons. Germline-derived CDR1 and CDR2 are SGHAT and FQNNGV. CDR3 length: 15 amino acids. The V gene end was trimmed by 4 bases and the J gene end by 2 bases; junction bases not matched to a gene: 6. This clonotype was counted ten times or more. The data also belong to a second study, concerning T cells in Graves' hyperthyroidism and ophthalmopathy. Per that study: The primer set for the first-round RT-PCR of the TCR CDR3 was HTBI.

V gene TRBV11-2 combines with J gene TRBJ2-7; 9 positions agree with TRBD2. The TCR sequence derives from a woman under 40 with Graves disease. Sequencing used peripheral blood mononuclear cells (PBMCs), obtained at new diagnosis, from a patient treated with antithyroid drugs. The CDR3 is CASSSIAGDAYEQYF. The CDR3 DNA sequence: TGTGCCAGCAGCTCAATAGCGGGAGACGCCTACGAGCAGTACTTC.